The clone carrying this T cell receptor beta chain was seen repeatedly, ten times or more. The target antigen is unknown. V was clipped by 4 bases and J by 2 bases, with 12 bases between them. The CDR3 covers 14 residues. The V gene's germline CDR1 is MDHEN and CDR2 SYDVKM. The data were obtained in a study of T cells in Graves' hyperthyroidism and ophthalmopathy. Study-wide results and caveats: Ophthalmopathy was distinguished from stable hyperthyroidism by 13 V-J signatures. The model anticipated ophthalmopathy a median about 7 months pre-onset.

The TCR beta CDR3 regions underwent amplification using RNA transcripts as the source. Using the HTBI primer set, a first-round RT-PCR was run on the TCR CDR3. MiXCR was run by TCRdb on the multiplex PCR reads, yielding one entry per CDR3 protein. The sample consists of approximately 330,000 distinct CDR3 sequences, 15% to 20% of them appearing once. This rearrangement joins TRBV28 to TRBJ2-7; TRBD1 is a possible D gene (6 bases). Sequenced sample: blood. The TCR originated in a woman aged 45 to 65 with Graves' hyperthyroidism. The CDR3 DNA reads TGTGCCAGCAGTTCCCCAGGGGAGCCCTACGAGCAGTACTTC. This sequence encodes CASSSPGEPYEQYF. Combining the CDR3 with reference TRBV28 and TRBJ2-7 gives the whole variable domain DVKVTQSSRYLVKRTGEKVFLECVQDMDHENMFWYRQDPGLGLRLIYFSYDVKMKEKGDIPEGYSVSREKKERFSLILESASTNQTSMYLCASSSPGEPYEQYFGPGTRLTVT.